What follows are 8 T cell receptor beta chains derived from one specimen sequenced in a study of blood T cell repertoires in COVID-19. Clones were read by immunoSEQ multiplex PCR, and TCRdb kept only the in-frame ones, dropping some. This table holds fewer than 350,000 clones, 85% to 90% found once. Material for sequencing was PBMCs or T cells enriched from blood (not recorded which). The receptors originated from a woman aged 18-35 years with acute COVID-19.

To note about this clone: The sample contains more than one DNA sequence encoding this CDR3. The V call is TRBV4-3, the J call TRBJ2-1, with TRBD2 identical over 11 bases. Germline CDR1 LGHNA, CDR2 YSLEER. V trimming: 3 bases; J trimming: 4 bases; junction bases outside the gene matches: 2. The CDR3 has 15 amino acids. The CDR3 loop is CASSHGTSGYNEQFF. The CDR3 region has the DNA TGCGCCAGCAGCCATGGGACTAGCGGTTACAATGAGCAGTTCTTC.

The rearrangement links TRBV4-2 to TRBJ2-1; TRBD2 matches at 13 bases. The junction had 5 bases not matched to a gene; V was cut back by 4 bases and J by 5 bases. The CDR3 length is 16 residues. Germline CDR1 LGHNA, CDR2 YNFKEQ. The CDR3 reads CASSPGLAGANNEQFF. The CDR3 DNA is TGTGCCAGCAGCCCTGGACTAGCGGGAGCCAACAATGAGCAGTTCTTC.

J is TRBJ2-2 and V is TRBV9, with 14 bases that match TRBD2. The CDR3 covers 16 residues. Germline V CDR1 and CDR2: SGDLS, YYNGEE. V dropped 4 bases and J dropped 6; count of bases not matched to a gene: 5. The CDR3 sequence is CASSQGLAGAAGELFF. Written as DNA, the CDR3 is TGTGCCAGCAGCCAGGGACTAGCGGGAGCCGCCGGGGAGCTGTTTTTT.

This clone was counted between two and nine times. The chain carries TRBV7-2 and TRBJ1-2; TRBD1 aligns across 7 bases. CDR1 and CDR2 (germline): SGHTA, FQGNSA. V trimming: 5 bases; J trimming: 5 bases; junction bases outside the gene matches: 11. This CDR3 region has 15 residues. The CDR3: CASSDRQGEWYGYTF. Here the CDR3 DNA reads TGTGCCAGCAGCGACAGACAGGGAGAGTGGTATGGCTACACCTTC.

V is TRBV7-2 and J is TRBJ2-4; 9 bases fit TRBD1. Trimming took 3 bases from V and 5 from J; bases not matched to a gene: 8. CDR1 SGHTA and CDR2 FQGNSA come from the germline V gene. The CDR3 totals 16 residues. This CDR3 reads CASSFKGTGKQNIQYF. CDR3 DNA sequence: TGTGCCAGCAGCTTTAAGGGGACAGGGAAGCAAAACATTCAGTACTTC.

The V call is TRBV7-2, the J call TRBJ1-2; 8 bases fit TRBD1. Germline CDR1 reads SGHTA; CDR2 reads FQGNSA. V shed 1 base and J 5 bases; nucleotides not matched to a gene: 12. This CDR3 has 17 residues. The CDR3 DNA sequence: TGTGCCAGCAGCTTAGAGGGGTTAAGGACAGGGAATTATGGCTACACCTTC. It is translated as CASSLEGLRTGNYGYTF.

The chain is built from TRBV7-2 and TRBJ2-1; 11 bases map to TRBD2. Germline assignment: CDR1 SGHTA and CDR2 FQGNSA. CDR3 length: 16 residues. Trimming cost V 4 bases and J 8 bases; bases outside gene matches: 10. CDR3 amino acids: CASSSLAGGTSDEQFF. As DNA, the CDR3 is TGTGCCAGCAGCTCTCTAGCGGGAGGAACTTCCGATGAGCAGTTCTTC.

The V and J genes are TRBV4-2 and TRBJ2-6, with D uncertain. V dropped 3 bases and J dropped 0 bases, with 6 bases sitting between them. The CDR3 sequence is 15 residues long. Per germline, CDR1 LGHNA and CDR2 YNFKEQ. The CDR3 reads CASSQGSSGANVLTF. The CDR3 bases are TGTGCCAGCAGCCAGGGCAGCTCTGGGGCCAACGTCCTGACTTTC.